A selection of T cell receptor beta chains follows, all from one sample in a study of blood T cell repertoires in COVID-19. TCRdb's copy holds only in-frame clones and misses some; the assay was immunoSEQ multiplex PCR. The sample holds approximately 190,000 clones; 70% to 90% are singletons and the top ten take roughly 6%. The sequencing input was peripheral blood. These receptors all stem from a woman aged 40 to 50 who had recovered from COVID-19. Both conserved end residues are part of each CDR3. D genes are given only for firm matches. Not all rows give a size; the values are once, few, many and, for expanded clones, a class.

cdr3_length	v_call	clone_size	d_call	j_call	cdr3_nt	cdr3_aa
14	TRBV3-1/TRBV3-2	-	TRBD1	TRBJ1-1	TGTGCCAGCAGCCAAGTATCCGGGACAGTAGGAGCTTTCTTT	CASSQVSGTVGAFF
15	TRBV5-6	-	-	TRBJ1-2	TGTGCCAGCAGCTTCTTGGGGGCGTCCAACTATGGCTACACCTTC	CASSFLGASNYGYTF
14	TRBV27	-	TRBD1	TRBJ1-6	TGTGCCAGCAGTATGACAGGGGGAACCGATCCCCTCCACTTT	CASSMTGGTDPLHF
14	TRBV30	-	TRBD1	TRBJ1-5	TGTGCCTGGAGTGCGAACAGGGGTTGGCAGCCCCAGCATTTT	CAWSANRGWQPQHF
15	TRBV30	-	-	TRBJ2-3	TGTGCCTGGAAAATAGCGGAGCTTAGCACAGATACGCAGTATTTT	CAWKIAELSTDTQYF
14	TRBV3-1/TRBV3-2	-	-	TRBJ1-1	TGTGCCAGCCGTTTCGGGCAGCGGGACACTGAAGCTTTCTTT	CASRFGQRDTEAFF
13	TRBV19	-	TRBD1	TRBJ2-5	TGTGCCAGTAGCCGGACAGGGCAAGAGACCCAGTACTTC	CASSRTGQETQYF
13	TRBV24-1	-	-	TRBJ2-3	TGTGCCACCAGTGACGCGGGACAGAATACGCAGTATTTT	CATSDAGQNTQYF
13	TRBV19	-	-	TRBJ1-1	TGTGCCAGTAGTATCAGACACGGACTTGAAGCTTTCTTT	CASSIRHGLEAFF
15	TRBV30	-	-	TRBJ1-5	TGTGCCTGGAGTTCAGGCCCTTATAGCAATCAGCCCCAGCATTTT	CAWSSGPYSNQPQHF
12	TRBV16	-	-	TRBJ2-7	TGTGCCAGCAGCCAATTAGCAAACGAGCAGTACTTC	CASSQLANEQYF
16	TRBV6-2/TRBV6-3	-	TRBD1	TRBJ1-2	TGTGCCAGCAGCCCAGATCTGACAGGGTTGGAGGATGGCTACACCTTC	CASSPDLTGLEDGYTF
16	TRBV27	-	TRBD2	TRBJ2-5	TGTGCCAGCAACAGCGGGACTAGCGGGAGGGGGAAGACCCAGTACTTC	CASNSGTSGRGKTQYF
15	TRBV5-1	-	-	TRBJ1-1	TGCGCCAGCAAGGGCGGGGCCTTACAAGACACTGAAGCTTTCTTT	CASKGGALQDTEAFF
12	TRBV3-1/TRBV3-2	once	-	TRBJ1-1	TGTGCCAGCAGAGGTGGGGGGGCTGGAGCTTTCTTT	CASRGGGAGAFF
15	TRBV10-1	-	-	TRBJ2-2	TGCGCCAGCAGTGAGGAGACAGCGAACACCGGGGAGCTGTTTTTT	CASSEETANTGELFF
16	TRBV28	-	TRBD1	TRBJ2-7	TGTGCCAGCAGTTTTGAACAGACAGGGTGGTACTACGAGCAGTACTTC	CASSFEQTGWYYEQYF
14	TRBV5-1	-	-	TRBJ1-2	TGCGCCAGCAGCTCGCGGGACGGAGACTATGGCTACACCTTC	CASSSRDGDYGYTF
13	TRBV2	-	-	TRBJ2-7	TGTGCCAGCGAGGGGACTGATTCCTACGAGCAGTACTTC	CASEGTDSYEQYF
14	TRBV19	-	-	TRBJ2-1	TGTGCCAGTAGCCGCACCGACGCCCAGGAAGAGCAGTTCTTC	CASSRTDAQEEQFF
18	TRBV19	-	TRBD2	TRBJ2-1	TGTGCCAGTAGTGACGGGACTAGCGGGAGAAGTCCCCCAAATGAGCAGTTCTTC	CASSDGTSGRSPPNEQFF
15	TRBV4-2	-	TRBD2	TRBJ2-7	TGTGCCAGCAGCCGACTAGCGGATAGCTCCTACGAGCAGTACTTC	CASSRLADSSYEQYF
16	TRBV5-1	once	TRBD1	TRBJ1-3	TGCGCCAGCAGCTCACAGGGGTTTATGTCTGGAAACACCATATATTTT	CASSSQGFMSGNTIYF
16	TRBV11-2	-	-	TRBJ2-4	TGTGCCAGCAGCTTAGCTTGGGGAGAACTATCGCTTGAACAGTACTTC	CASSLAWGELSLEQYF
16	TRBV7-2	-	TRBD2	TRBJ2-5	TGTGCCAGCACTCCGTGGGCGGGAGAGCTTCAAGAGACCCAGTACTTC	CASTPWAGELQETQYF
15	TRBV3-1/TRBV3-2	-	-	TRBJ2-1	TGTGCCAGCAGCCAAGAGGTAGTGTCCTACAATGAGCAGTTCTTC	CASSQEVVSYNEQFF
14	TRBV30	-	TRBD1	TRBJ1-5	TGTGCCTGGAGTGGAGGACAGGGATGGCAGCCCCAGCATTTT	CAWSGGQGWQPQHF
15	TRBV6-6	-	TRBD2	TRBJ2-3	TGTGCCAGCAGGAGGACTAGCGGGGCTACAGATACGCAGTATTTT	CASRRTSGATDTQYF
15	TRBV3-1/TRBV3-2	-	TRBD2	TRBJ2-3	TGTGCCAGCAGCCGGACTAGCGGGGTCACAGATACGCAGTATTTT	CASSRTSGVTDTQYF